Listed here are 18 T cell receptor beta chains from one sample, sequenced in a study of cytomegalovirus exposure and HLA in healthy donors. The PCR used 60 Vbeta and 13 Jbeta primers. Assay: immunoSEQ multiplex PCR; the TCRdb copy retains only in-frame clones and omits some. The sample yields about 83,000 clones, 81% seen once. Sample: PBMCs. The receptors here all came from a woman in her 30s in good health and CMV-seronegative.

The chain links TRBV29-1 to TRBJ2-7; the match to TRBD2 covers 12 bases. Unmatched junction bases numbered 5, after V lost 2 bases and J lost 3 bases. The CDR3 consists of 15 residues. The germline V gene encodes CDR1 SQVTM and CDR2 ANQGSEA. The CDR3 is CSVELRTSGNYEQYF. CDR3 nucleotides: TGCAGCGTTGAACTTAGGACTAGCGGGAACTACGAGCAGTACTTC.

There are a few counts of this clone. The rearrangement links TRBV10-3 to TRBJ2-7, with D possibly being TRBD1 (5 bases). The V gene lost 1 base and the J gene lost 4 bases, with 14 bases spanning the gap. This CDR3 contains 15 residues. Germline V lookup: CDR1 ENHRY, CDR2 SYGVKD. CDR3 bases: TGTGCCATCAGTGAGTGGACAACCCAAGTGTACGAGCAGTACTTC. Its translation is CAISEWTTQVYEQYF.

This clone was seen just once. The chain couples TRBV19 to TRBJ2-1; D gene ambiguous. Germline V gives CDR1 LNHDA, CDR2 SQIVND (reference sequence). V was trimmed by 1 base and J by 6 bases, leaving 19 bases between them. The CDR3 is made up of 17 amino acids. CDR3 bases: TGTGCCAGTAGTATAGTGAGGAGCCGACCCTCGGCCAATGAGCAGTTCTTC. Translation: CASSIVRSRPSANEQFF. Full variable domain (outside the CDR3, taken from reference TRBV19 and TRBJ2-1): DGGITQSPKYLFRKEGQNVTLSCEQNLNHDAMYWYRQDPGQGLRLIYYSQIVNDFQKGDIAEGYSVSREKKESFPLTVTSAQKNPTAFYLCASSIVRSRPSANEQFFGPGTRLTVL.

This clone was counted a few times. This chain links TRBV28 with TRBJ1-5; possibly TRBD1 for D (5 bases). Germline V gives CDR1 MDHEN, CDR2 SYDVKM. The CDR3 extends over 14 amino acids. Trimming pared 3 bases from V and 7 bases from J, leaving 13 bases between. The CDR3 nucleotides are TGTGCCAGCAGTTTCGGGTCAGGGAGGCAGCCCCAGCATTTT. Translated, it gives CASSFGSGRQPQHF.

This clone has a handful of counts. The chain carries TRBV9 and TRBJ2-1; no reliable D call. V was pared by 0 bases and J by 7 bases, with 11 bases between. Germline-derived CDR1 and CDR2 are SGDLS and YYNGEE. The CDR3 has 14 residues. CDR3 in amino acids: CASSVGRNGNEQFF. Here the CDR3 DNA reads TGTGCCAGCAGCGTAGGTCGAAACGGGAATGAGCAGTTCTTC.

In the case of this clone: One junction end disagrees with the germline gene, perhaps due to a read error. This chain connects TRBV19 to TRBJ2-4, with D tentatively TRBD2 (7 bases). CDR1 is LNHDA, CDR2 SQIVND, per germline (reference sequence). The length of the CDR3 is 14 residues. The CDR3 spells CASTLHLGGGGQHF. CDR3 nucleotides: TGTGCCAGTACTCTACATTTGGGGGGCGGGGGCCAACACTTC.

V and J are TRBV29-1 and TRBJ2-1, with TRBD2 matching 13 bases. The CDR3 is made up of 13 amino acids. CDR1 is SQVTM, CDR2 ANQGSEA, per germline. V shed 6 bases and J 6 bases; nucleotides not matched to a gene: 2. The CDR3: CSVRTSGSNEQFF. CDR3 sequence (DNA): TGCAGCGTCAGGACTAGCGGGAGCAATGAGCAGTTCTTC.

The chain employs TRBV5-1 and TRBJ1-5; 9 nucleotides agree with TRBD1. In germline, CDR1 is SGHRS, CDR2 YFSETQ. The CDR3 runs 16 residues. Trimming cost V 4 bases and J 5 bases; bases outside gene matches: 10. This CDR3 reads CASSPDGQGYHQPQHF. The CDR3 DNA follows: TGCGCCAGCAGCCCCGACGGACAGGGGTATCATCAGCCCCAGCATTTT. Filled out from reference TRBV5-1 and TRBJ1-5, the complete variable domain reads KAGVTQTPRYLIKTRGQQVTLSCSPISGHRSVSWYQQTPGQGLQFLFEYFSETQRNKGNFPGRFSGRQFSNSRSEMNVSTLELGDSALYLCASSPDGQGYHQPQHFGDGTRLSIL.

The chain is built from TRBV7-3 and TRBJ2-3; D call uncertain. In germline, CDR1 is SGHTA, CDR2 FQGTGA. This CDR3 has 13 residues. V gave up 1 base and J gave up 5 bases, with 7 bases separating them. CDR3 residues: CASSLRALDTQYF. For the CDR3, the DNA is TGTGCCAGCAGCTTAAGGGCGCTAGATACGCAGTATTTT. The full variable domain, completed using reference TRBV7-3 and TRBJ2-3, is GAGVSQTPSNKVTEKGKYVELRCDPISGHTALYWYRQSLGQGPEFLIYFQGTGAADDSGLPNDRFFAVRPEGSVSTLKIQRTERGDSAVYLCASSLRALDTQYFGPGTRLTVL.

Here the CDR3 DNA reads TGTGCCAGCAGACAGACATTGAACACTGAAGCTTTCTTT. Residues: CASRQTLNTEAFF. The rearrangement uses TRBV28 and TRBJ1-1; D not certain. V shed 6 bases and J shed 0 bases, with 8 bases lying between them. Germline V CDR1 and CDR2: MDHEN, SYDVKM. The CDR3 is made up of 13 amino acids.

The V and J genes are TRBV19 and TRBJ1-5, with TRBD1 matching 8 bases. The CDR3 sequence is 15 residues long. Trimming cost V 8 bases and J 5 bases; bases outside gene matches: 11. Germline CDR1 LNHDA, CDR2 SQIVND (reference sequence). For the CDR3, the DNA is TGTGCCAGTTCCGAGCGCGGGACAGGCTATCAGCCCCAGCATTTT. Amino acids: CASSERGTGYQPQHF. Full variable domain (outside the CDR3, taken from reference TRBV19 and TRBJ1-5): DGGITQSPKYLFRKEGQNVTLSCEQNLNHDAMYWYRQDPGQGLRLIYYSQIVNDFQKGDIAEGYSVSREKKESFPLTVTSAQKNPTAFYLCASSERGTGYQPQHFGDGTRLSIL.

V usage is TRBV5-1 and J usage is TRBJ2-5; TRBD1 matches at 10 bases. This CDR3 is built from 16 residues. Germline values: CDR1 SGHRS, CDR2 YFSETQ. J was trimmed by 11 bases and V by 6 bases; bases with no gene match: 19. This CDR3 reads CASNQGIGTGAEEQYF. The DNA for the CDR3 is TGCGCCAGCAACCAGGGCATCGGGACAGGGGCGGAGGAGCAGTACTTC.

To note about this clone: The germline gene is not matched at one end of the junction; a read error may be the cause. The chain is built from TRBV6-5 and TRBJ1-1, with D possibly TRBD1 on 5 matching bases. The CDR3 is 14 residues long. CDR1 and CDR2 from the germline V gene are MNHEY and SVGAGI. The CDR3 DNA reads TGTGCCAGCAGGAGTGGCCCAGGGTGGAGTGGAATGATCTTT. It codes for CASRSGPGWSGMIF.

The chain employs TRBV5-4 and TRBJ2-3; 13 bases fit TRBD2. The CDR3 is made up of 19 amino acids. The trim removed 1 base at V and 2 bases at J, leaving 10 bases unmatched. Germline values: CDR1 SGHNT, CDR2 YYREEE (reference sequence). This CDR3 is CASSLLGGTSGTSTDTQYF. CDR3 coding DNA: TGTGCCAGCAGCTTGCTTGGGGGGACTAGCGGGACTTCCACAGATACGCAGTATTTT.

The V call is TRBV9, the J call TRBJ2-2; TRBD1 matches 7 bases. The CDR3 is 16 amino acids. The junction had 9 bases not matched to a gene; V was cut back by 0 bases and J by 7 bases. Germline V gives CDR1 SGDLS, CDR2 YYNGEE. The CDR3 is CASSVEPGGMGGELFF. The CDR3 DNA is TGTGCCAGCAGCGTAGAGCCAGGGGGTATGGGCGGGGAGCTGTTTTTT.

The gene calls are TRBV28 and TRBJ2-5; D is ambiguous. This CDR3 has 12 amino acids. Trimming cost V 3 bases and J 11 bases, with 13 bases left between them. Germline assignment: CDR1 MDHEN and CDR2 SYDVKM. CDR3 bases: TGTGCCAGCAGTTTCGTATTTAGAGAGCAGTACTTC. As protein: CASSFVFREQYF.

The rearrangement uses TRBV6-5 and TRBJ1-1, with TRBD1 as a possible D gene (5 bases). Trimming pared 5 bases from V and 5 bases from J, leaving 9 bases between. CDR3 length: 12 amino acids. Germline V CDR1 and CDR2: MNHEY, SVGAGI. The CDR3 reads CASSLPGTEAFF. The CDR3 DNA reads TGTGCCAGCAGTCTCCCAGGGACTGAAGCTTTCTTT.

The chain joins TRBV29-1 to TRBJ2-1; D may be TRBD2 (5 bases). V lost 7 bases and J lost 2, with 15 bases in between. The CDR3 consists of 14 residues. Per germline, CDR1 SQVTM and CDR2 ANQGSEA. The CDR3 DNA follows: TGCAGCGCCGGAGGAACGATCGCCTACAATGAGCAGTTCTTC. Amino acid sequence: CSAGGTIAYNEQFF.